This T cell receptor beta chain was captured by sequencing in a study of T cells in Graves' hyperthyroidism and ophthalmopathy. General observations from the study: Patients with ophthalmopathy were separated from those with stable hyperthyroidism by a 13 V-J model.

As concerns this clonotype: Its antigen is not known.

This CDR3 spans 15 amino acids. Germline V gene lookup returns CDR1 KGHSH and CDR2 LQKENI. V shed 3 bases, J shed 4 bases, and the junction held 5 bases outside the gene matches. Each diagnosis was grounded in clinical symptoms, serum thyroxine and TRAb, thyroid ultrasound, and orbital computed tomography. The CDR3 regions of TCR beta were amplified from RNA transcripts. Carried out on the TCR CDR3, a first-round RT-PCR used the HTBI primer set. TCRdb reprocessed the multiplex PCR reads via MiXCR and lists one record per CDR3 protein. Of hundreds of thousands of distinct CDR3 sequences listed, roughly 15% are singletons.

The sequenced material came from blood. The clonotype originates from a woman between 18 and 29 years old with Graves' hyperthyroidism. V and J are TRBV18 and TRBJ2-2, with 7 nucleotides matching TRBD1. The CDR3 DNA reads TGTGCCAGCTCACCCGGACAGGTGGGCACCGGGGAGCTGTTTTTT. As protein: CASSPGQVGTGELFF.